This T cell receptor (beta chain) derives from a study of blood T cell repertoires in COVID-19. Across the study: Samples representing acute and convalescent COVID-19 were sourced from the United States, Italy and Spain. T cells, B-cell-depleted T cells, or PBMCs provided the cDNA or gDNA that served as material.

This clone was detected once. The protocol was immunoSEQ multiplex PCR, while the TCRdb copy is restricted to in-frame clones and leaves out a portion. The data contain about 280,000 clones, about nine tenths of them singletons. Between the trimmed V and J ends, which lost 5 bases and 1 base, there was a span of 8 bases. The CDR3 is 13 residues long. Per the germline V gene, CDR1 is MNHEY and CDR2 is SMNVEV (reference sequence). The chain has TRBV27 and TRBJ1-2; D perhaps matches TRBD1 (6 bases). Sequencing was carried out using peripheral blood. The clonotype was recovered from a man aged 50 to 60 with acute or convalescent COVID-19. The DNA of the CDR3 is TGTGCCAGCAGTCAGGACAGTAACTATGGCTACACCTTC. Translating gives CASSQDSNYGYTF.